Each of the 28 T cell receptor beta chains below was sequenced from the same sample in a study of T cell responses to AZD1222 COVID-19 vaccine. Profiling relied on immunoSEQ multiplex PCR, and the TCRdb table lists in-frame clones only, not all of them. This sample has over 110,000 clones, with around 94% found just once. This specimen consisted of peripheral blood, obtained after recovery from COVID-19. The receptors originated from an adult who had recovered from COVID-19.

The V and J genes are TRBV19 and TRBJ1-1; the D gene is possibly TRBD1 (5 bases). Germline assignment: CDR1 LNHDA and CDR2 SQIVND (reference sequence). This CDR3 comprises 12 residues. Trimming took 6 bases from V and 5 from J, leaving 10 bases between them. The CDR3 sequence: CASRGPGTEAFF. The CDR3 region has the DNA TGTGCCAGTAGGGGGCCGGGGACTGAAGCTTTCTTT.

The V call is TRBV6-5, the J call TRBJ1-1; unclear D gene. The CDR3 spans 14 residues. V was pared by 0 bases and J by 2 bases, with 7 bases between. Germline values: CDR1 MNHEY, CDR2 SVGAGI. In DNA form, the CDR3 reads TGTGCCAGCAGTTACTCGCAGGCAAACACTGAAGCTTTCTTT. This gives the protein CASSYSQANTEAFF.

The genes are TRBV5-1 and TRBJ1-1, with D perhaps TRBD1 (5 bases). The CDR3 contains 14 residues. Germline V gives CDR1 SGHRS, CDR2 YFSETQ. Trimming stripped 2 bases from V and 2 bases from J, with 10 bases between. The CDR3 region is CASSLSGDNTEAFF. The CDR3 DNA is TGCGCCAGCAGCTTATCCGGGGACAACACTGAAGCTTTCTTT.

This clone showed up just once. Other DNA sequences of this sample code for an identical CDR3. The rearrangement links TRBV28 to TRBJ2-7; 10 bases are a match to TRBD1. Trimming took 6 bases from V and 4 from J; bases not matched to a gene: 12. CDR1 and CDR2 from the germline V gene are MDHEN and SYDVKM. The CDR3 covers 16 residues. The CDR3 nucleotides read TGTGCCAGCAGCTCTCCTCGGACAGGGGGAACTTACGAGCAGTACTTC. Protein sequence: CASSSPRTGGTYEQYF. Variable domain in full (rest from reference TRBV28 and TRBJ2-7): DVKVTQSSRYLVKRTGEKVFLECVQDMDHENMFWYRQDPGLGLRLIYFSYDVKMKEKGDIPEGYSVSREKKERFSLILESASTNQTSMYLCASSSPRTGGTYEQYFGPGTRLTVT.

This chain uses TRBV19 with TRBJ2-7; TRBD1 is a possible D gene (6 bases). This CDR3 comprises 13 residues. Germline V lookup: CDR1 LNHDA, CDR2 SQIVND (reference sequence). This CDR3 reads CATWGRGDGEQYF. CDR3 bases: TGTGCGACGTGGGGCAGGGGAGACGGCGAGCAGTACTTC.

The chain recombines TRBV11-3 with TRBJ2-7; 8 bases fit TRBD1. The CDR3 runs 13 residues. In germline, CDR1 is SGHNT, CDR2 YENEEA. V lost 5 bases and J lost 3; bases outside the gene matches: 3. The CDR3 region is CASSRDRHYEQYF. DNA for the CDR3: TGTGCCAGCAGCCGGGACAGGCACTACGAGCAGTACTTC.

In its sample, this clone was seen once. The chain employs TRBV12-2 and TRBJ2-5; the tabulated D call, TRBD2, remains unverified against the DNA. TRBV12-2 corresponds to a pseudogene. The CDR3 is made up of 18 amino acids. CDR3 bases: TGTGCAAGTCGCTTAGAACTAGCGGGAGACCCCCACCAAGAGACCCAGTACTTC. It specifies CASRLELAGDPHQETQYF.

The chain couples TRBV27 to TRBJ1-3; no definite D call. The CDR3 contains 15 residues. V was shortened by 1 base and J by 1 base, with 8 bases between the two germline ends. Germline V gives CDR1 MNHEY, CDR2 SMNVEV (reference sequence). CDR3 sequence (DNA): TGTGCCAGCAGTTTATACGGGGAATCTGGAAACACCATATATTTT. Translating gives CASSLYGESGNTIYF.

The chain combines TRBV7-9 with TRBJ2-7, with 7 positions matching TRBD2. The junction had 2 bases not matched to a gene; V was cut back by 1 base and J by 2 bases. CDR1 is SEHNR, CDR2 FQNEAQ, per germline (reference sequence). The CDR3 sequence is 14 residues long. As DNA, the CDR3 is TGTGCCAGCAGCTTAGAGGGACTACCCTACGAGCAGTACTTC. Translated, it gives CASSLEGLPYEQYF.

The chain carries TRBV28 and TRBJ1-2; TRBD1 might be the D (5 bases). Germline V gene sequence: CDR1 MDHEN, CDR2 SYDVKM. The ends were cut back, 3 bases at V and 4 bases at J, with 21 bases in the middle. This CDR3 spans 17 amino acids. The CDR3 bases are TGTGCCAGCAGTTTCGGGGCAGGGTCGATGGGGCCCTATGGCTACACCTTC. Amino acids: CASSFGAGSMGPYGYTF.

The V call is TRBV6-5, the J call TRBJ2-2; no clear D. The V gene's germline CDR1 is MNHEY and CDR2 SVGAGI. V was pared by 0 bases and J by 1 base, with 6 bases between. The CDR3 has 15 amino acids. CDR3 sequence (DNA): TGTGCCAGCAGTTACTCGGGGAAGAACACCGGGGAGCTGTTTTTT. This gives the protein CASSYSGKNTGELFF.

In this sample, this clone turned up once. The rearrangement uses TRBV28 and TRBJ2-3; a weak D match, TRBD1 (6 bases). This CDR3 has 14 amino acids. Between the trimmed V and J ends, which lost 5 bases and 1 base, there was a span of 10 bases. From germline, CDR1 is MDHEN and CDR2 SYDVKM. The CDR3 coding sequence is TGTGCCAGCAGTGAGGGACAACGCACAGATACGCAGTATTTT. This codes for CASSEGQRTDTQYF. The full variable domain, its missing parts supplied by reference TRBV28 and TRBJ2-3, is DVKVTQSSRYLVKRTGEKVFLECVQDMDHENMFWYRQDPGLGLRLIYFSYDVKMKEKGDIPEGYSVSREKKERFSLILESASTNQTSMYLCASSEGQRTDTQYFGPGTRLTVL.

This clone has a single count. This chain joins TRBV29-1 and TRBJ1-1; D uncertain. CDR3 length equals 12 residues. Germline V CDR1 and CDR2: SQVTM, ANQGSEA. Trimming left V 3 bases short and J 6 bases short, with 11 bases between. The CDR3 loop is CSVDNLSSEAFF. The CDR3 region has the DNA TGCAGCGTTGATAATCTCAGCTCTGAAGCTTTCTTT. The variable domain in full, with the rest retrieved from reference TRBV29-1 and TRBJ1-1, is SAVISQKPSRDICQRGTSLTIQCQVDSQVTMMFWYRQQPGQSLTLIATANQGSEATYESGFVIDKFPISRPNLTFSTLTVSNMSPEDSSIYLCSVDNLSSEAFFGQGTRLTVV.

J is TRBJ2-1 and V is TRBV6-5; D is possibly TRBD1 or TRBD2 (5 bases each). Germline loops: CDR1 MNHEY, CDR2 SVGAGI. This CDR3 is built from 16 residues. Trimming pared 2 bases from V and 0 bases from J, leaving 11 bases between. In DNA form, the CDR3 reads TGTGCCAGCAGTTACACCCGGGGCGGCTCCTACAATGAGCAGTTCTTC. The encoded protein is CASSYTRGGSYNEQFF.

The chain couples TRBV7-2 to TRBJ2-7; TRBD1 aligns across 7 bases. V lost 5 bases, J lost 5 bases, and 6 bases stayed unmatched. Germline-derived CDR1 and CDR2 are SGHTA and FQGNSA. The CDR3 runs to 13 residues. CDR3 nucleotide sequence: TGTGCCAGCAGCGTGATACAGGGGAACGAGCAGTACTTC. It encodes CASSVIQGNEQYF.

The chain is built from TRBV7-8 and TRBJ2-3, with 10 bases identical to TRBD2. The CDR3 is made up of 18 amino acids. V shed 0 bases, J shed 5 bases, and the junction held 11 bases outside the gene matches. Per germline, CDR1 SGHVS and CDR2 FQNEAQ. CDR3 sequence: CASSLAYGTSAGGDTQYF. The CDR3 DNA reads TGTGCCAGCAGCTTAGCGTACGGGACTAGCGCGGGGGGAGATACGCAGTATTTT.

This chain joins TRBV29-1 and TRBJ2-5, with D possibly matching TRBD2 (5 bases). V lost 4 bases and J lost 1, with 10 bases in between. The CDR3 has 13 amino acids. Germline CDR1 reads SQVTM; CDR2 reads ANQGSEA. The CDR3 bases are TGCAGCGTTGGTGAGGGAGCCCAAGAGACCCAGTACTTC. Protein product: CSVGEGAQETQYF. Complete variable domain (other parts from reference TRBV29-1 and TRBJ2-5): SAVISQKPSRDICQRGTSLTIQCQVDSQVTMMFWYRQQPGQSLTLIATANQGSEATYESGFVIDKFPISRPNLTFSTLTVSNMSPEDSSIYLCSVGEGAQETQYFGPGTRLLVL.

The rearrangement links TRBV28 to TRBJ1-1; D may be TRBD1 (6 bases). The CDR3 sequence is 14 residues long. The ends were cut back, 7 bases at V and 2 bases at J, with 14 bases in the middle. CDR1 and CDR2 from the germline V gene are MDHEN and SYDVKM. The CDR3 protein is CASTPGHTNTEAFF. CDR3 DNA: TGTGCCAGCACCCCGGGACACACTAACACTGAAGCTTTCTTT.

The DNA for the CDR3 is TGTGCCAGCAGGGACACTTCCTACAATGAGCAGTTCTTC. Translation gives CASRDTSYNEQFF. The chain uses TRBV25-1 and TRBJ2-1, with D possibly TRBD1 on 5 matching bases. This CDR3 has 13 residues. Germline lookup yields CDR1 MGHDK and CDR2 SYGVNS. V dropped 6 bases and J dropped 1 base, with 7 bases sitting between them.

The V and J genes are TRBV5-1 and TRBJ2-6; TRBD2 matches 12 bases. The CDR3 covers 18 residues. V lost 2 bases and J lost 0; bases outside the gene matches: 3. The germline V gene has CDR1 SGHRS and CDR2 YFSETQ. In nucleotides, the CDR3 is TGCGCCAGCAGCTTTCTAGCGGGAGGGATCTCTGGGGCCAACGTCCTGACTTTC. Translating gives CASSFLAGGISGANVLTF.

V and J are TRBV19 and TRBJ1-3; no definite D call. Germline CDR1 reads LNHDA; CDR2 reads SQIVND (reference sequence). The V end lost 6 bases, the J end lost 0 bases, and 12 bases lay between the germline ends. The CDR3 sequence is 15 residues long. DNA for the CDR3: TGTGCCAGTAGGATCGACGGCTCCTCTGGAAACACCATATATTTT. Translation gives CASRIDGSSGNTIYF.

The chain carries TRBV2 and TRBJ2-4, with D perhaps matching TRBD1 (6 bases). CDR1 is SNHLY, CDR2 FYNNEI, per germline. V shed 4 bases and J shed 0 bases, with 7 bases lying between them. The CDR3 has 14 amino acids. CDR3 residues: CASSVQGAKNIQYF. CDR3 sequence (DNA): TGTGCCAGCAGTGTACAGGGAGCCAAAAACATTCAGTACTTC.

The chain recombines TRBV19 with TRBJ1-2; D is possibly TRBD1 (5 bases). The CDR3 runs to 16 residues. Germline CDR1 reads LNHDA; CDR2 reads SQIVND (reference sequence). V shed 0 bases and J shed 0 bases, with 11 bases lying between them. CDR3 protein: CASSIERQKTNYGYTF. The CDR3 bases are TGTGCCAGTAGTATAGAGAGACAGAAAACTAACTATGGCTACACCTTC.

The CDR3 DNA follows: TGTGCCAGCAGCTTGTTGTGGGCCAGGGCAACTAATGAAAAACTGTTTTTT. Translated, it gives CASSLLWARATNEKLFF. The chain has TRBV5-5 and TRBJ1-4; perhaps TRBD1 as D (5 bases). This CDR3 contains 17 residues. CDR1 SGHKS and CDR2 YYEKEE come from the germline V gene (reference sequence). V was clipped by 1 base and J by 0 bases, with 13 bases between them.

This chain connects TRBV19 to TRBJ2-6; D gene ambiguous. The CDR3 extends over 15 amino acids. V shed 2 bases and J shed 0 bases, with 5 bases lying between them. CDR1 is LNHDA and CDR2 is SQIVND in the germline V gene (reference sequence). CDR3 loop: CASSIRSSGANVLTF. For the CDR3, the DNA is TGTGCCAGTAGTATACGGTCCTCTGGGGCCAACGTCCTGACTTTC.

This sequence joins TRBV6-1 and TRBJ1-1; possibly TRBD1 for D (6 bases). This CDR3 contains 14 residues. Germline V gene data show CDR1 as MNHNS and CDR2 as SASEGT. Trimming removed 3 bases at V and 2 bases at J, with 10 bases between. CDR3 protein: CASSEDRPNTEAFF. As DNA, the CDR3 is TGTGCCAGCAGTGAGGACAGACCAAACACTGAAGCTTTCTTT.

This chain uses TRBV24-1 with TRBJ1-5, with D unclear. Trimming took off 5 bases at V and 3 bases at J, with 10 bases between the two ends. CDR3 length equals 14 residues. Germline CDR1 KGHDR, CDR2 SFDVKD. The CDR3 protein is CATSGVGLNQPQHF. The CDR3 bases are TGTGCCACCAGTGGTGTGGGCCTCAATCAGCCCCAGCATTTT.

This clone was recorded once. The rearrangement joins TRBV29-1 to TRBJ2-1; TRBD1 aligns across 11 bases. Germline CDR1 SQVTM, CDR2 ANQGSEA. This CDR3 has 13 residues. Trimming at V came to 8 bases and at J to 3 bases, leaving 3 bases not matched to a gene. CDR3 amino acids: CSTGTGGYNEQFF. The CDR3 DNA reads TGCAGCACCGGGACAGGGGGCTACAATGAGCAGTTCTTC.